Following are 7 T cell receptor beta chains from one sample sequenced in a study of TIL therapy for anti-PD-1-resistant metastatic lung cancer. Time point indicated: pre-treatment sample, taken before nivolumab and TIL therapy. This was the immunoSEQ v3 assay. The repertoire was sequenced with immunoSEQ multiplex PCR; TCRdb's copy has only in-frame clones and lacks some. The table lists tens of thousands of clones, 69% of them singletons. This material consisted of blood, taken at baseline. These receptors were obtained from a person aged 25 to 85 with non-small cell lung cancer.

The rearrangement uses TRBV5-4 and TRBJ1-6, with 9 positions matching TRBD1. Germline values: CDR1 SGHNT, CDR2 YYREEE (reference sequence). V trimming: 3 bases; J trimming: 10 bases; junction bases outside the gene matches: 11. The CDR3 runs 16 residues. The CDR3 sequence is CASSSRTGTGTSPLHF. DNA for the CDR3: TGTGCCAGCAGCTCACGAACCGGGACAGGGACATCACCCCTCCACTTT.

This clone was seen a handful of times. The rearrangement links TRBV29-1 to TRBJ1-5; D is perhaps TRBD1 (6 bases). CDR1 is SQVTM and CDR2 is ANQGSEA in the germline V gene. V dropped 6 bases and J dropped 7 bases, with 16 bases sitting between them. This CDR3 is built from 13 residues. The CDR3 nucleotides are TGCAGCGTCGTAATGGGGGGCGGGCAGCCCCAGCATTTT. Its translation: CSVVMGGGQPQHF.

The chain carries TRBV11-2 and TRBJ2-3; D might be TRBD1 (5 bases). CDR1 is SGHAT, CDR2 FQNNGV, per germline. Trimming removed 5 bases from V and 4 bases from J, with 19 bases in between. The CDR3 has 16 residues. In DNA form, the CDR3 reads TGTGCCAGCAGCCCAAAGGGGCAGAGGAACCCAGATACGCAGTATTTT. Its protein is CASSPKGQRNPDTQYF.

The chain joins TRBV7-3 to TRBJ1-1; D not certain. CDR1 SGHTA and CDR2 FQGTGA come from the germline V gene. V lost 5 bases to trimming and J lost 1 base, with 14 bases between them. The CDR3 has 15 residues. CDR3 protein: CASSLRAAENTEAFF. The CDR3 DNA is TGTGCCAGCAGCCTTCGGGCCGCGGAGAACACTGAAGCTTTCTTT.

The V and J genes are TRBV2 and TRBJ2-1, with D maybe TRBD1 (6 bases). V lost 10 bases and J 2 bases, leaving 12 bases between the germline ends. CDR3 length equals 13 residues. The germline CDR1 and CDR2 sequences are SNHLY and FYNNEI. The CDR3 DNA sequence: TGTGCCACCTCGGACAGCACCTACAATGAGCAGTTCTTC. Protein: CATSDSTYNEQFF.

The chain joins TRBV7-2 to TRBJ2-1; weak D call: TRBD1 (6 bases). This CDR3 has 14 amino acids. CDR1 is SGHTA, CDR2 FQGNSA, per germline. Trimming pared 1 base from V and 6 bases from J, leaving 10 bases between. The CDR3 loop reads CASSLGDRRNEQFF. The DNA for the CDR3 is TGTGCCAGCAGCTTAGGAGACAGGCGCAATGAGCAGTTCTTC.

V is TRBV5-6 and J is TRBJ2-1; D remains ambiguous. The V gene lost 0 bases and the J gene lost 1 base, with 8 bases spanning the gap. Germline CDR1 reads SGHDT; CDR2 reads YYEEEE. The CDR3 is 15 residues long. DNA for the CDR3: TGTGCCAGCAGCTTGGTGTCGGGTTCCTACAATGAGCAGTTCTTC. It translates to CASSLVSGSYNEQFF.